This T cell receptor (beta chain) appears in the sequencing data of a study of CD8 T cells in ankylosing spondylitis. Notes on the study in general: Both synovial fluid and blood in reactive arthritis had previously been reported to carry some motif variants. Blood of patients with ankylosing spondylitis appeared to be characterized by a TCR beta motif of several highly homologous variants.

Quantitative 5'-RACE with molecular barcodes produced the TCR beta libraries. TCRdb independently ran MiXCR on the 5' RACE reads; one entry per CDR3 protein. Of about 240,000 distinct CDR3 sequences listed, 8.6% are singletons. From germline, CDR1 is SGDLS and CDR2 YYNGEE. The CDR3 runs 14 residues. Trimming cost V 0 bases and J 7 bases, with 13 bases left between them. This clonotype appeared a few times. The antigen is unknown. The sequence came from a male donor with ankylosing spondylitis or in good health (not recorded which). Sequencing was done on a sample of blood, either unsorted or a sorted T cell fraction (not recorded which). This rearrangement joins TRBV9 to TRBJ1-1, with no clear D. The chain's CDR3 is CASSVGHLPDEAFF. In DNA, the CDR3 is TGTGCCAGCAGCGTAGGGCATCTACCTGATGAAGCTTTCTTT.